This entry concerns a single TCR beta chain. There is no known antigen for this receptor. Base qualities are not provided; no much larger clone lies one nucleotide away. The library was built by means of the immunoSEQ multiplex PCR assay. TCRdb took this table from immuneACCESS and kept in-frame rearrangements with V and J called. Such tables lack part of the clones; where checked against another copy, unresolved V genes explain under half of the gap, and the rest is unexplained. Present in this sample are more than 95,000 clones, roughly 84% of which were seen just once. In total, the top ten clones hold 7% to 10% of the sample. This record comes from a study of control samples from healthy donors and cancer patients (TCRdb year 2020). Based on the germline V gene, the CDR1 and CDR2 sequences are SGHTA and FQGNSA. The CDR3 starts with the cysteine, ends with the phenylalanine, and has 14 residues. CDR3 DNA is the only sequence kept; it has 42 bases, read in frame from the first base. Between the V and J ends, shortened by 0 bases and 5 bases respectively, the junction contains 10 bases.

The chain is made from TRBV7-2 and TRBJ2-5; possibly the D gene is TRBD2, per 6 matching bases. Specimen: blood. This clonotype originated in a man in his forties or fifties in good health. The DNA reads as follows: TGTGCCAGCAGCTTAGCGGGGAGGAGTGAGACCCAGTACTTC. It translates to CASSLAGRSETQYF.